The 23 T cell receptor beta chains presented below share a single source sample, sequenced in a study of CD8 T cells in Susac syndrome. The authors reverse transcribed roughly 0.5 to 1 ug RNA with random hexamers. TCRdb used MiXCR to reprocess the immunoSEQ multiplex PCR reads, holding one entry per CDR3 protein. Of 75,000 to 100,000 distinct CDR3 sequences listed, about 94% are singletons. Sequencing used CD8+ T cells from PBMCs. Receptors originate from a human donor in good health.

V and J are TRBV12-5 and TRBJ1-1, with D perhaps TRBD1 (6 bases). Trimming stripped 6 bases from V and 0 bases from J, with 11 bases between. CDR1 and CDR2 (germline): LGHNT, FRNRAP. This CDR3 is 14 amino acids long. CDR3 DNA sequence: TGTGCTAGTGGCATCGACAGGTTGAACACTGAAGCTTTCTTT. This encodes CASGIDRLNTEAFF.

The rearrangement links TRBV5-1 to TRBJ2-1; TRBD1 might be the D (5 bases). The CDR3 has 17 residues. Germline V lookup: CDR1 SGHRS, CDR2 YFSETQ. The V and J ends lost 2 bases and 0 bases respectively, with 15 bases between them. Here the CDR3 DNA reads TGCGCCAGCAGCTTTAGGGGTAGCCTAAGCTCCTACAATGAGCAGTTCTTC. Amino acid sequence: CASSFRGSLSSYNEQFF.

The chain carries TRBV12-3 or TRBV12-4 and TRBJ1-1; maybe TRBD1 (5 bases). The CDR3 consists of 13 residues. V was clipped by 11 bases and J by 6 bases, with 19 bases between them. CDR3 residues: CAASKGTAPEAFF. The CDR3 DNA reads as TGTGCCGCCTCTAAGGGGACTGCGCCTGAAGCTTTCTTT.

CDR3 region: CASSLGQVPAPLHF. In DNA form, the CDR3 reads TGTGCCAGCAGTTTGGGACAGGTGCCCGCACCCCTCCACTTT. The chain recombines TRBV27 with TRBJ1-6, with 8 bases identical to TRBD1. J was trimmed by 11 bases and V by 3 bases; bases with no gene match: 6. Germline values: CDR1 MNHEY, CDR2 SMNVEV (reference sequence). The CDR3 loop spans 14 amino acids.

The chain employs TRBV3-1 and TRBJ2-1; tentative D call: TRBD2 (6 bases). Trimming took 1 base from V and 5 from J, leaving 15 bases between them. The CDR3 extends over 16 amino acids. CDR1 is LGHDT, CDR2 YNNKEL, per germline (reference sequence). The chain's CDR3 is CASSQAWDLLNNEQFF. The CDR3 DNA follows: TGTGCCAGCAGCCAAGCGTGGGACTTACTTAACAATGAGCAGTTCTTC.

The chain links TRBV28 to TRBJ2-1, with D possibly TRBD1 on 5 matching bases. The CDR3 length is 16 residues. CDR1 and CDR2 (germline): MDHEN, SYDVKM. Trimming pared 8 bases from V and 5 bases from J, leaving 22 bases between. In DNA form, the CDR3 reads TGTGCCAGCTCCGAGATTCACCTGGGGCCTAACAATGAGCAGTTCTTC. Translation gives CASSEIHLGPNNEQFF.

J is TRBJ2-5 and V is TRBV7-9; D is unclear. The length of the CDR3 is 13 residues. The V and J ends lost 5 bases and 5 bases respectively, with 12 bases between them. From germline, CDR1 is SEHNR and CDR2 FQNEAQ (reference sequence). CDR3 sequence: CASSRPGAETQYF. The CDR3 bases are TGTGCCAGCAGCCGTCCCGGTGCCGAGACCCAGTACTTC.

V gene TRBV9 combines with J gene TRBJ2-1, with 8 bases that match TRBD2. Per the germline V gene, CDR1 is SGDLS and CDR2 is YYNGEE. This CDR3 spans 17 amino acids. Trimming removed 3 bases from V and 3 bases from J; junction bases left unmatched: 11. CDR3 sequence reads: CASSEGGLAGGYNEQFF. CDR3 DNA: TGTGCCAGCAGCGAGGGGGGTCTAGCGGGCGGCTACAATGAGCAGTTCTTC.

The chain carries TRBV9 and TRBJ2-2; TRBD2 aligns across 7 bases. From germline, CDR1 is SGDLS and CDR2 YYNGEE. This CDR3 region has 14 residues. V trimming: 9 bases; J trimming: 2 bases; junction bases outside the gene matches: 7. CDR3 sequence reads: CATSGTTNTGELFF. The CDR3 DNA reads TGTGCCACCTCCGGGACTACAAACACCGGGGAGCTGTTTTTT.

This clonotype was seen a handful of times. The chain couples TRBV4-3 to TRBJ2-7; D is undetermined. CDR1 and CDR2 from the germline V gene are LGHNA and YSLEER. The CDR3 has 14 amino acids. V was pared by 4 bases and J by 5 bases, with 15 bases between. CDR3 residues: CASSPRLASDEQYF. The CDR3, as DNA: TGCGCCAGCAGCCCGAGACTCGCTTCGGACGAGCAGTACTTC.

The CDR3 reads CASSPTGQGFYGYTF. CDR3 nucleotide sequence: TGTGCCAGCAGTCCGACTGGACAGGGATTCTATGGCTACACCTTC. The chain has TRBV27 and TRBJ1-2, with 8 positions matching TRBD1. V lost 5 bases to trimming and J lost 4 bases; unmatched junction nucleotides: 9. The CDR3 loop spans 15 amino acids. From germline, CDR1 is MNHEY and CDR2 SMNVEV (reference sequence).

The CDR3 region has the DNA TGTGCCAGCAGCTGGGGGCTGGGGACAGATACGCAGTATTTT. Its protein is CASSWGLGTDTQYF. V is TRBV7-9 and J is TRBJ2-3; a possible D gene is TRBD1 (6 bases). V was trimmed by 4 bases and J by 3 bases, leaving 11 bases between them. The V gene's germline CDR1 is SEHNR and CDR2 FQNEAQ (reference sequence). CDR3 size: 14 residues.

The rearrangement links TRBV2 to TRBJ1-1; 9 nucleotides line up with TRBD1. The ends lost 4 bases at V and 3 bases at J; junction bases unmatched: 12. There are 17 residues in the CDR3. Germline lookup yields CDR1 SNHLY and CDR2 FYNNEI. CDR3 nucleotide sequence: TGTGCCAGCAGTGTGACAGGGGGATTAGGTATGGACACTGAAGCTTTCTTT. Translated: CASSVTGGLGMDTEAFF.

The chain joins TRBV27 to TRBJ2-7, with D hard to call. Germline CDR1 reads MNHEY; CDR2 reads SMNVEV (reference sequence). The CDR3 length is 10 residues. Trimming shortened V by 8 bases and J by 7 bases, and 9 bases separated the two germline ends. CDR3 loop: CASGFGEQYF. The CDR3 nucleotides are TGTGCCAGCGGCTTTGGAGAGCAGTACTTC.

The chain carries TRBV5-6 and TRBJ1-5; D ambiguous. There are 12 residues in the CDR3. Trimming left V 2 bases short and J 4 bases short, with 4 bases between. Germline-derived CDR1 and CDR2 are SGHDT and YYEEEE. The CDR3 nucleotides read TGTGCCAGCAGCTTCGATAATCAGCCCCAGCATTTT. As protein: CASSFDNQPQHF.

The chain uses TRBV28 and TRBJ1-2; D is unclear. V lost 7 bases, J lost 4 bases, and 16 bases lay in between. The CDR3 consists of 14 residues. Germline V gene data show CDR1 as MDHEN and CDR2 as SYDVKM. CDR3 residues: CASTLGGTLYGYTF. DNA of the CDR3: TGTGCCAGCACCCTGGGTGGTACGCTCTATGGCTACACCTTC.

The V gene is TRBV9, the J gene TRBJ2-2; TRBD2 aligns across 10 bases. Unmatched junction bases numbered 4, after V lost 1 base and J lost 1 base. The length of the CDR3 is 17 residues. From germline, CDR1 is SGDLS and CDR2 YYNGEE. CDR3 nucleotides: TGTGCCAGCAGCGTACCTAGCGGGAGTCTGAACACCGGGGAGCTGTTTTTT. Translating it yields CASSVPSGSLNTGELFF.

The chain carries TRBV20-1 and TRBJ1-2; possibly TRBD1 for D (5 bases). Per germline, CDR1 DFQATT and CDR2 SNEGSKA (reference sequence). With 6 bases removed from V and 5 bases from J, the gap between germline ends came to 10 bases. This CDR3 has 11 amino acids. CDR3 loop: CSAETGYGYTF. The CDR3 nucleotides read TGCAGTGCCGAAACAGGATATGGCTACACCTTC.

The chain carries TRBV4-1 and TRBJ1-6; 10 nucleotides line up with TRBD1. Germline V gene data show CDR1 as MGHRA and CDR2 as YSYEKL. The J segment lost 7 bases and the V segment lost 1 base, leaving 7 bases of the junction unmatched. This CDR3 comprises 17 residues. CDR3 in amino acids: CASSQGLETGGNSPLHF. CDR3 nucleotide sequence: TGCGCCAGCAGCCAAGGACTCGAGACAGGGGGCAATTCACCCCTCCACTTT.

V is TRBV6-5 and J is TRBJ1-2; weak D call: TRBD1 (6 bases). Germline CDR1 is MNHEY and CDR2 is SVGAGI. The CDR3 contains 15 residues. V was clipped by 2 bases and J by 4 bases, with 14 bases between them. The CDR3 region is CASSYEAGAGYGYTF. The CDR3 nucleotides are TGTGCCAGCAGTTACGAGGCAGGGGCAGGCTATGGCTACACCTTC.

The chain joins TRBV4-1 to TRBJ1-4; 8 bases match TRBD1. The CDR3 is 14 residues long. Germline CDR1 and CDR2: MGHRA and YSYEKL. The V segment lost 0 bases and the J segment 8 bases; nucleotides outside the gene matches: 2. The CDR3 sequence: CASSQEPGGEKLFF. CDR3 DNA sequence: TGCGCCAGCAGCCAAGAACCAGGGGGCGAAAAACTGTTTTTT.

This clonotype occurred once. CDR3 protein: CASSTRQGSTEAFF. CDR3 sequence (DNA): TGTGCCAGTAGTACCCGACAGGGCTCCACTGAAGCTTTCTTT. The V and J genes are TRBV19 and TRBJ1-1, with 7 bases identical to TRBD1. V trimming: 4 bases; J trimming: 4 bases; junction bases outside the gene matches: 6. Germline lookup yields CDR1 LNHDA and CDR2 SQIVND (reference sequence). The CDR3 contains 14 residues.

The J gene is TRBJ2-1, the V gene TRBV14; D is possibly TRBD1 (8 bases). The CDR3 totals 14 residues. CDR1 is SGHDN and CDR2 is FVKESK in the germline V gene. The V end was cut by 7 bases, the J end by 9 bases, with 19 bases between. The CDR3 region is CASKYRGGFGEQFF. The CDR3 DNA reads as TGTGCCAGCAAGTACAGGGGGGGCTTCGGTGAGCAGTTCTTC.